This is a list of T cell receptor beta chains from one sample in a study of blood T cell repertoires in COVID-19. Generated by immunoSEQ multiplex PCR, the TCRdb table keeps only in-frame clones and is missing some. The data contain approximately 220,000 clones, 90% of them singletons. Sequencing was carried out using PBMCs or T cells enriched from blood (not recorded which). The source is a man aged 25-45 years who had been exposed to COVID-19. The CDR3 runs from the conserved cysteine through the conserved F or W. Each record gives: CDR3 length, clone size, J gene, D gene, V gene, CDR3 protein, CDR3 DNA. D genes are given only for firm matches. Clone size is not always given. Where it is, it says once, few, many or a class for expanded clones.

14,NA,TRBJ2-7,TRBD1,TRBV18,CASSPADRGYEQYF,TGTGCCAGCTCACCAGCGGACAGGGGTTACGAGCAGTACTTC
12,NA,TRBJ2-1,NA,TRBV15,CATSRSGGLQFF,TGTGCCACCAGCAGATCAGGAGGATTGCAGTTCTTC
14,NA,TRBJ1-2,NA,TRBV7-9,CASSFPGTPNGYTF,TGTGCCAGCAGCTTCCCCGGGACACCGAATGGCTACACCTTC
12,NA,TRBJ1-2,NA,TRBV9,CASSVGTEGYTF,TGTGCCAGCAGCGTAGGGACAGAAGGCTACACCTTC
14,few,TRBJ2-1,NA,TRBV19,CASIDHFGGNEQFF,TGTGCCAGTATCGACCATTTCGGGGGCAATGAGCAGTTCTTC
14,NA,TRBJ1-6,NA,TRBV5-1,CASSLDGQYSPLHF,TGCGCCAGCAGCTTGGACGGACAGTATTCACCCCTCCACTTT
13,NA,TRBJ1-1,NA,TRBV19,CASSIVAGAEAFF,TGTGCCAGTAGTATCGTAGCAGGGGCTGAAGCTTTCTTT
15,NA,TRBJ1-3,NA,TRBV7-2,CASSLAKGAGNTIYF,TGTGCCAGCAGCTTAGCTAAGGGGGCTGGAAACACCATATATTTT
16,NA,TRBJ2-1,TRBD2,TRBV7-7,CASSPTASGGFDEQFF,TGTGCCAGCAGCCCCACCGCGAGCGGGGGGTTCGATGAGCAGTTCTTC
13,NA,TRBJ2-5,NA,TRBV6-1,CASSDVGVETQYF,TGTGCCAGCAGTGATGTCGGGGTAGAGACCCAGTACTTC
14,NA,TRBJ2-2,NA,TRBV7-3,CASSLFQGKGELFF,TGTGCCAGCAGCTTGTTCCAGGGGAAAGGGGAGCTGTTTTTT
15,NA,TRBJ2-7,TRBD1,TRBV19,CASSEGQGSSYEQYF,TGTGCCAGTAGTGAGGGACAGGGAAGCTCCTACGAGCAGTACTTC
12,NA,TRBJ2-7,TRBD1,TRBV29-1,CSVRTGEHEQYF,TGCAGCGTGAGGACAGGGGAACACGAGCAGTACTTC
16,NA,TRBJ2-7,NA,TRBV3-1/TRBV3-2,CASSQGAGGDSYEQYF,TGTGCCAGCAGCCAAGGGGCAGGCGGGGACTCCTACGAGCAGTACTTC
12,NA,TRBJ1-2,NA,TRBV7-9,CASTDITPGYTF,TGTGCCAGCACGGACATAACGCCTGGCTACACCTTC
15,NA,TRBJ2-1,TRBD1,TRBV4-3,CASSPWGTADNEQFF,TGCGCCAGCAGCCCCTGGGGGACAGCCGACAATGAGCAGTTCTTC
13,NA,TRBJ2-3,NA,TRBV7-9,CASSHREESTQYF,TGTGCCAGCAGCCATCGTGAGGAGTCTACGCAGTATTTT
14,NA,TRBJ1-4,TRBD1,TRBV6-5,CASRGQLLNEKLFF,TGTGCCAGCAGGGGACAGCTCCTTAATGAAAAACTGTTTTTT
15,NA,TRBJ1-1,NA,TRBV4-3,CASSQTQGINTEAFF,TGCGCCAGCAGCCAAACCCAGGGAATAAACACTGAAGCTTTCTTT
13,NA,TRBJ2-5,NA,TRBV9,CASSVGNQETQYF,TGTGCCAGCAGCGTAGGTAACCAAGAGACCCAGTACTTC
15,NA,TRBJ2-3,NA,TRBV5-6,CASSFRPGGGDTQYF,TGTGCCAGCAGCTTTCGACCGGGTGGAGGGGATACGCAGTATTTT
15,once,TRBJ1-5,TRBD1,TRBV7-2,CASRVQAGGGQPQHF,TGTGCCAGCAGAGTACAGGCAGGGGGCGGGCAGCCCCAGCATTTT
17,NA,TRBJ2-3,TRBD2,TRBV27,CASSPKIRERGGDTQYF,TGTGCCAGCAGCCCCAAGATACGGGAGCGGGGGGGCGATACGCAGTATTTT
14,once,TRBJ2-3,TRBD2,TRBV19,CASSLGLEGDTQYF,TGTGCCAGTAGCCTAGGACTAGAGGGAGATACGCAGTATTTT
14,NA,TRBJ1-4,TRBD1,TRBV3-1/TRBV3-2,CASSPNRGAEKLFF,TGTGCCAGCAGCCCGAACAGGGGGGCTGAAAAACTGTTTTTT
19,NA,TRBJ2-2,TRBD2,TRBV4-3,CASSQDGSLAGANTGELFF,TGCGCCAGCAGCCAAGATGGGTCCCTAGCGGGGGCTAACACCGGGGAGCTGTTTTTT
12,NA,TRBJ1-3,NA,TRBV7-2,CASSHSGNTIYF,TGTGCCAGCAGCCACTCTGGAAACACCATATATTTT
13,NA,TRBJ2-1,NA,TRBV19,CASSPGPGDEQFF,TGTGCCAGTAGCCCGGGTCCAGGGGATGAGCAGTTCTTC